These 9 T cell receptor beta chains share one sample of origin, sequenced in a study of blood T cell repertoires in COVID-19. Clones were sequenced by immunoSEQ multiplex PCR, and TCRdb holds only the in-frame ones, with some missing. The sample has some 110,000 clones, roughly 80% seen once. Material: peripheral blood. These receptors came from a woman of 80 years or more with acute or convalescent COVID-19.

This sequence joins TRBV20-1 and TRBJ2-3; D gene unclear. Germline CDR1 DFQATT, CDR2 SNEGSKA (reference sequence). The CDR3 runs to 11 residues. The CDR3 loop reads CSATPESTQYF. CDR3 in DNA: TGCAGCGCCACCCCCGAGAGTACGCAGTATTTT.

CDR3 region: CASSPRTHNTEAFF. Written as DNA, the CDR3 is TGTGCCAGCAGTCCTAGGACTCACAACACTGAAGCTTTCTTT. The rearrangement links TRBV2 to TRBJ1-1; D gene uncertain. Trimming took 5 bases from V and 2 from J, leaving 12 bases between them. This CDR3 region has 14 residues. Germline V lookup: CDR1 SNHLY, CDR2 FYNNEI.

V is TRBV15 and J is TRBJ1-2, with TRBD1 identical over 10 bases. The ends lost 4 bases at V and 8 bases at J; junction bases unmatched: 4. The germline gives CDR1 LNHNV, CDR2 YYDKDF (reference sequence). CDR3 size: 13 residues. Here the CDR3 reads CATSKGTGEGYTF. DNA for the CDR3: TGTGCCACCAGCAAGGGGACAGGGGAAGGCTACACCTTC.

This clone was counted once. The J gene is TRBJ2-1, the V gene TRBV6-2 or TRBV6-3; possible D gene TRBD1, 5 bases. The CDR3 sequence is 14 residues long. Germline V gene data show CDR1 as MNHEY and CDR2 as SVGEGT. V lost 3 bases and J 5 bases, leaving 11 bases between the germline ends. The CDR3 loop reads CASSYWGTNNEQFF. Written as DNA, the CDR3 is TGTGCCAGCAGTTATTGGGGCACAAACAATGAGCAGTTCTTC.

This chain uses TRBV5-1 with TRBJ1-4; perhaps TRBD1 as D (6 bases). The V gene's germline CDR1 is SGHRS and CDR2 YFSETQ. The CDR3 runs 15 residues. Trimming stripped 7 bases from V and 6 bases from J, with 19 bases between. CDR3: CASRAGQGTHEKLFF. The DNA of the CDR3 is TGCGCCAGCCGAGCGGGGCAGGGGACGCATGAAAAACTGTTTTTT.

The gene calls are TRBV10-3 and TRBJ2-1; 11 bases are shared with TRBD1. Trimming took 5 bases from V and 8 from J; bases not matched to a gene: 5. Per germline, CDR1 ENHRY and CDR2 SYGVKD. This CDR3 has 14 amino acids. The CDR3 protein is CAISPGQGVDEQFF. The CDR3 DNA is TGTGCCATCAGTCCGGGACAGGGGGTCGATGAGCAGTTCTTC.

This clone was recorded a few times. The genes are TRBV5-1 and TRBJ1-3, with 10 bases matching TRBD1. Germline trimming cut 0 bases from V and 6 bases from J; bases unmatched to any gene: 3. The CDR3 runs 15 residues. Germline V gene lookup returns CDR1 SGHRS and CDR2 YFSETQ. The CDR3 DNA reads as TGCGCCAGCAGCTTGGCGGGGACAGGGGTAAACACCATATATTTT. It translates to CASSLAGTGVNTIYF.

The J gene is TRBJ2-5, the V gene TRBV19; 8 nucleotides match TRBD1. V was pared by 1 base and J by 5 bases, with 9 bases of the junction left unmatched. The length of the CDR3 is 16 residues. Per the germline V gene, CDR1 is LNHDA and CDR2 is SQIVND (reference sequence). In DNA form, the CDR3 reads TGTGCCAGTAGTATAGGGGGACAGGCCCCCTGGGAGACCCAGTACTTC. Protein sequence: CASSIGGQAPWETQYF. Supplemented by reference TRBV19 and TRBJ2-5, the full variable domain reads DGGITQSPKYLFRKEGQNVTLSCEQNLNHDAMYWYRQDPGQGLRLIYYSQIVNDFQKGDIAEGYSVSREKKESFPLTVTSAQKNPTAFYLCASSIGGQAPWETQYFGPGTRLLVL.

J is TRBJ2-4 and V is TRBV29-1; D unresolved. This CDR3 spans 14 amino acids. Per germline, CDR1 SQVTM and CDR2 ANQGSEA. Trimming cost V 4 bases and J 1 base, with 11 bases left between them. The CDR3 protein is CSVGAPEAKNIQYF. In DNA form, the CDR3 reads TGCAGCGTTGGGGCTCCCGAGGCCAAAAACATTCAGTACTTC.